This T cell receptor beta chain was sequenced in a study of blood T cells in healthy people across ages. General study results and limits: In these data, TCR beta diversity tracked strongly with naive T cell percentage.

The CDR3 runs 14 residues. The germline gives CDR1 MNHEY, CDR2 SVGEGT. V gave up 10 bases and J gave up 12 bases; unmatched junction bases: 18. This clonotype was seen many times. Its antigen is unidentified. Donors were healthy Caucasian individuals from Russia aged about 6 to 100. A second PCR of 7 to 11 cycles used a sample-barcoded 5' primer and a J-beta primer mix. The study obtained at least 3 million CDR3-containing paired-end reads from every sample. MiXCR, applied by TCRdb to the 5' RACE reads, yields one record per CDR3 protein. This table has roughly 1.6 million distinct CDR3 sequences, about 32% appearing once.

This clonotype was obtained from a woman aged 25 to 39 in good health. The rearrangement links TRBV6-2 or TRBV6-3 to TRBJ2-1; 7 bases line up with TRBD1. Sequenced material: blood. The CDR3 region is CATCPGTAFWVQFF. The CDR3 region has the DNA TGTGCCACCTGTCCCGGGACAGCTTTCTGGGTGCAGTTCTTC.